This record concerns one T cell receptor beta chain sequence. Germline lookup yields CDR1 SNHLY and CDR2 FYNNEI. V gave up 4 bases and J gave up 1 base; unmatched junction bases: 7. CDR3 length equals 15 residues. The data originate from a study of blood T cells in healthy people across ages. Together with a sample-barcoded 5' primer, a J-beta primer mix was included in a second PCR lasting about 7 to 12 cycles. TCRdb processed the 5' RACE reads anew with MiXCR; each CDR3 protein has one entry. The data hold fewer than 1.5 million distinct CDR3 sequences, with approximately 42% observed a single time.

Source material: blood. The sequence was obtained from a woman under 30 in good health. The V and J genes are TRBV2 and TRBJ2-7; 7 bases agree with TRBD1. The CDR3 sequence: CASSVNNRGSYEQYF. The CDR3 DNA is TGTGCCAGCAGTGTAAACAACAGGGGATCCTACGAGCAGTACTTC.